This entry lists 5 T cell receptor beta chains sequenced from one sample in a study of blood T cell repertoires in COVID-19. This table comes from immunoSEQ multiplex PCR, and its TCRdb copy is limited to in-frame clones, with some not included. This table has a few hundred thousand clones, 65% to 90% appearing once. Sequencing used PBMCs or T cells enriched from blood (not recorded which). These receptors all stem from a woman aged 40 to 49 with acute COVID-19.

The chain couples TRBV7-3 to TRBJ1-2; 11 nucleotides align to TRBD1. Trimming cost V 5 bases and J 6 bases; bases outside gene matches: 2. This CDR3 has 13 amino acids. The germline CDR1 and CDR2 sequences are SGHTA and FQGTGA. CDR3 residues: CASSGQGANGYTF. CDR3 nucleotides: TGTGCCAGCAGCGGACAGGGGGCTAATGGCTACACCTTC.

J is TRBJ1-1 and V is TRBV4-2; D perhaps matches TRBD1 (5 bases). Looked up from germline, CDR1 is LGHNA and CDR2 is YNFKEQ. V was trimmed by 0 bases and J by 0 bases, leaving 11 bases between them. This CDR3 contains 16 residues. Written as DNA, the CDR3 is TGTGCCAGCAGCCAAGATTCCCGGGGGATGAACACTGAAGCTTTCTTT. Its translation: CASSQDSRGMNTEAFF.

The rearrangement uses TRBV14 and TRBJ1-1; weak D call: TRBD1 (5 bases). Between the trimmed V and J ends, which lost 0 bases and 4 bases, there was a span of 9 bases. This CDR3 is built from 14 residues. CDR1 is SGHDN and CDR2 is FVKESK in the germline V gene. For the CDR3, the DNA is TGTGCCAGCAGCCAAGATCTGGGGGGCACTGAAGCTTTCTTT. Translated: CASSQDLGGTEAFF.

V and J are TRBV14 and TRBJ2-5; 8 bases are a match to TRBD2. The ends lost 5 bases at V and 5 bases at J; junction bases unmatched: 22. From germline, CDR1 is SGHDN and CDR2 FVKESK. CDR3 size: 19 residues. CDR3 sequence reads: CASSSAAAGAFQGGETQYF. The CDR3 region has the DNA TGTGCCAGCAGCTCAGCGGCAGCGGGGGCCTTTCAAGGCGGGGAGACCCAGTACTTC.

This clone appeared a few times. Germline and junction disagree at one end, which may indicate a read error. This chain uses TRBV3-1 (or the pseudogene TRBV3-2) with TRBJ2-1; D might be TRBD1 (5 bases). The germline V gene encodes CDR1 LGHDT and CDR2 YNNKEL (reference sequence). The CDR3 totals 14 residues. CDR3 residues: CASSQEGMGQLTLF. CDR3 DNA sequence: TGTGCCAGCAGCCAAGAGGGAATGGGGCAGCTCACCCTCTTC.